These 9 T cell receptor beta chains were sequenced from one sample in a study of PD-1 blockade in classical Hodgkin lymphoma. In every patient, relapse followed autologous stem cell transplantation, while exposure to brentuximab vedotin differed. Clones were sequenced by immunoSEQ multiplex PCR, and TCRdb holds only the in-frame ones, with some missing. The profile shows 120,000 to 150,000 clones, under 85% of them singletons. The source material was peripheral blood mononuclear cells (PBMCs), sampled before the second cycle of nivolumab. The receptors stem from a human donor with classical Hodgkin lymphoma.

The chain combines TRBV5-1 with TRBJ2-3; the match to TRBD2 covers 11 bases. CDR3 length equals 16 residues. CDR1 and CDR2 from the germline V gene are SGHRS and YFSETQ. Germline trimming cut 2 bases from V and 4 bases from J; bases unmatched to any gene: 6. CDR3 nucleotides: TGCGCCAGCAGCTTAGCATTAGCGGGGGGGCCAGATACGCAGTATTTT. Amino acids: CASSLALAGGPDTQYF. The variable domain in full, completed from reference TRBV5-1 and TRBJ2-3, reads KAGVTQTPRYLIKTRGQQVTLSCSPISGHRSVSWYQQTPGQGLQFLFEYFSETQRNKGNFPGRFSGRQFSNSRSEMNVSTLELGDSALYLCASSLALAGGPDTQYFGPGTRLTVL.

The chain is built from TRBV5-5 and TRBJ2-7; the D gene could be TRBD1 or TRBD2 (6 bases each). The CDR3 sequence is 13 residues long. CDR1 is SGHKS, CDR2 YYEKEE, per germline (reference sequence). The V end was cut by 0 bases, the J end by 6 bases, with 10 bases between. CDR3 bases: TGTGCCAGCAGCTTGGAAAGGGGGGTCGAGCAGTACTTC. Translation gives CASSLERGVEQYF.

V and J are TRBV19 and TRBJ2-7, with 9 bases aligning to TRBD1. The CDR3 spans 13 residues. Germline V lookup: CDR1 LNHDA, CDR2 SQIVND (reference sequence). The J segment lost 4 bases and the V segment lost 8 bases, leaving 6 bases of the junction unmatched. The CDR3 DNA reads as TGTGCCAGTTCCGCCGGGACAGGGTACGAGCAGTACTTC. Protein: CASSAGTGYEQYF.

The chain recombines TRBV7-7 with TRBJ2-2; D remains unclear. Trimming shortened V by 0 bases and J by 0 bases, and 11 bases separated the two germline ends. Germline-derived CDR1 and CDR2 are SSHAT and FNYEAQ (reference sequence). The CDR3 is 17 residues long. The DNA for the CDR3 is TGTGCCAGCAGCTTAGCTAGTGGGCATCCGAACACCGGGGAGCTGTTTTTT. Protein sequence: CASSLASGHPNTGELFF.

This clone has just a few counts. The rearrangement links TRBV7-6 to TRBJ1-1; D is ambiguous. Trimming shortened V by 1 base and J by 7 bases, and 7 bases separated the two germline ends. Germline lookup yields CDR1 SGHVS and CDR2 FNYEAQ. The CDR3 sequence is 12 residues long. The CDR3 region is CASSLVEFEAFF. CDR3 in DNA: TGTGCCAGCAGCTTAGTGGAATTTGAAGCTTTCTTT.

This chain's CDR3 is CAIMTGASTDTQYF. The CDR3 DNA sequence: TGTGCCATCATGACTGGCGCTTCCACAGATACGCAGTATTTT. The chain links TRBV10-3 to TRBJ2-3; D is uncertain. Trimming cost V 7 bases and J 2 bases, with 13 bases left between them. The CDR3 is 14 amino acids. Germline V gives CDR1 ENHRY, CDR2 SYGVKD.

Here the CDR3 reads CASSFKTGGGYTF. CDR3 nucleotides: TGTGCCAGCAGCTTTAAAACAGGGGGCGGCTACACCTTC. The chain carries TRBV7-2 and TRBJ1-2, with TRBD1 identical over 9 bases. V lost 3 bases to trimming and J lost 8 bases; unmatched junction nucleotides: 4. The CDR3 contains 13 residues. CDR1 is SGHTA, CDR2 FQGNSA, per germline.

This chain joins TRBV11-2 and TRBJ2-7, with no clear D. Trimming cost V 5 bases and J 3 bases, with 5 bases left between them. The germline CDR1 and CDR2 sequences are SGHAT and FQNNGV. CDR3 length equals 11 residues. CDR3 coding DNA: TGTGCCAGCAGCCCGTACTACGAGCAGTACTTC. Residues: CASSPYYEQYF.

The V and J genes are TRBV6-5 and TRBJ1-2, with D perhaps TRBD1 (5 bases). Trimming took off 5 bases at V and 6 bases at J, with 16 bases between the two ends. This CDR3 contains 14 residues. Germline values: CDR1 MNHEY, CDR2 SVGAGI. Here the CDR3 reads CASSRGTEGHGYTF. The CDR3 DNA follows: TGTGCCAGCAGTCGTGGGACTGAAGGGCATGGCTACACCTTC.